This T cell receptor (beta chain) was profiled in a study of blood T cell repertoires in COVID-19 (dated by TCRdb to the early 2020s). Study-wide context: Samples from collaborators originated in the United States, Italy and Spain and spanned both the acute and convalescent phases of COVID-19. The prospective study material was composed of cDNA or gDNA derived from T cells, B-cell-depleted T cells, or PBMCs. Deeply sampled blood TCRbeta repertoires from subjects exposed to, actively infected with, or recovered from COVID-19 were included in the dataset. A freely available public database, intended as a resource for researchers studying the immune response to SARS-CoV-2, is where the repertoires were released. The samples were drawn from the first 160 participants of the ongoing ImmuneRACE study and from 1,254 subjects provided by 6 global collaborators. The sample metadata nearly always contained a de-identified subject ID, COVID-19 status, age in years and sex. HLA class I and class II types, where available, came from metadata supplied by the sample provider rather than from assay-based typing. The paper as a whole reports these results and caveats: Clinical and demographic metadata were provided uncurated, with the amount varying by source and participant.

TCRbeta CDR3 regions were amplified from genomic DNA by means of the immunoSEQ Assay, a bias-controlled multiplex PCR. From the authors' description of their analysis: The number of nucleated cells in each sample was estimated from the amplification of reference gene primers within the assay. To quantify the absolute abundance of each unique TCRbeta CDR3 rearrangement, sequence reads were collapsed and filtered. Productive Simpson clonality was computed per sample as the square root of Simpson's diversity index over productive rearrangements. TCRdb retrieved this table from immuneACCESS and kept in-frame rearrangements only. Not all clones are present; in checked studies, unresolved V genes account for under half, and no reason is known for the remainder. The D gene and trimming were derived from the DNA, and the V and J assignments and clone size from that table. Recorded for this sample are fewer than 200,000 clones; about 83% of them occurred a single time. Around 3.6% of the sample belongs to the ten largest clones.

Participants in the prospective study were enrolled through a virtual design, were aged about 18 to 90 years, and lived in 24 United States geographic areas. To assign participants to cohorts, the prospective study relied on clinical history that participants themselves reported in a screening survey and a study questionnaire. In the prospective study, mobile phlebotomists collected whole blood, serum and a nasopharyngeal or oropharyngeal swab from each participant. Over an approximately 2-month period, participants in the prospective study had the option of providing additional blood draws and questionnaires. Before DNA extraction, prospective study blood samples were shipped either frozen or at room temperature. This clone showed up just a few times. Its antigen is not yet known. No much larger clone exists at a distance of one base, and base qualities are not known. This receptor was obtained from a woman aged 45-60 years in a cohort exposed to, infected with or recovered from COVID-19 (not recorded which). Sequenced material: PBMCs or T cells enriched from blood (not recorded which).

CDR3 sequence: CATSDTGTGGGYGYTF. The DNA sequence is TGTGCCACCAGTGATACCGGGACAGGGGGCGGCTATGGCTACACCTTC. The sequence links TRBV24-1 to TRBJ1-2, and TRBD1 aligns with 12 junction nucleotides. After removal of 3 bases from V and 4 bases from J, the junction retains 5 bases not matched to a gene. The cysteine opens and the phenylalanine closes a CDR3 of 16 amino acids. Kept here is only the CDR3 DNA, which spans 48 bases and is read in frame from base 1. The germline V gene encodes CDR1 KGHDR and CDR2 SFDVKD.